The 16 T cell receptor beta chains below all came from one sample that was sequenced in a study of T cell repertoires in aging, cancer and after chemotherapy. Rearranged V-D-J TRB sequences were amplified with a mixed TRB-A/B primer pool. Using its own MiXCR run on the multiplex PCR reads, TCRdb lists one record per CDR3 protein. Altogether 8,000 or so distinct CDR3 sequences are present, 25% to 35% being singletons, with the ten largest covering about 3.5%. Peripheral blood genomic DNA, not sorted cells or RNA, was the template. The sequencing input was blood. These TCRs come from a human donor in good health.

The CDR3 spells CASSLGDFQETQYF. In nucleotides, the CDR3 is TGCGCCAGCAGCTTGGGAGACTTCCAAGAGACCCAGTACTTC. V and J are TRBV5-1 and TRBJ2-7; no definite D call. The J call may be in error: the DNA end matches TRBJ2-5 better. CDR1 is SGHRS and CDR2 is YFSETQ in the germline V gene. The CDR3 runs to 14 residues.

The chain recombines TRBV7-2 with TRBJ1-2, with D unclear. Germline CDR1 SGHTA, CDR2 FQGNSA. The germline V and J ends were trimmed by 5 bases and 4 bases, with 23 bases remaining between them. The CDR3 runs 17 residues. CDR3 sequence reads: CASSPSPAGTFRYGYTF. CDR3 in DNA: TGTGCCAGCAGCCCTTCCCCGGCGGGCACCTTTCGCTATGGCTACACCTTC.

The chain combines TRBV15 with TRBJ2-7; no firm D call. The CDR3 consists of 17 residues. The germline V gene has CDR1 LNHNV and CDR2 YYDKDF (reference sequence). The ends were cut back, 0 bases at V and 0 bases at J, with 15 bases in the middle. CDR3 in amino acids: CATSREQGRFSSYEQYF. DNA of the CDR3: TGTGCCACCAGCAGAGAGCAAGGCAGGTTCAGCTCCTACGAGCAGTACTTC. The full variable domain, rest sourced from reference TRBV15 and TRBJ2-7, is DAMVIQNPRYQVTQFGKPVTLSCSQTLNHNVMYWYQQKSSQAPKLLFHYYDKDFNNEADTPDNFQSRRPNTSFCFLDIRSPGLGDTAMYLCATSREQGRFSSYEQYFGPGTRLTVT.

The J gene is TRBJ1-5, the V gene TRBV6-6; D is unclear. The CDR3 loop spans 10 amino acids. Between the trimmed V and J ends, which lost 8 bases and 9 bases, there was a span of 8 bases. Germline V lookup: CDR1 MNHNY, CDR2 SVGAGI (reference sequence). The CDR3 is CASSTMPQHF. The CDR3, as DNA: TGTGCCAGCTCGACAATGCCCCAGCATTTT.

This clonotype was observed a single time. This chain joins TRBV30 and TRBJ1-2, with D perhaps TRBD1 (6 bases). The CDR3 extends over 15 amino acids. V shed 4 bases and J shed 2 bases, with 17 bases lying between them. CDR1 and CDR2 (germline): GTSNPN, SVGIG (reference sequence). CDR3 protein: CAWIPGQIPNYGYTF. Written as DNA, the CDR3 is TGTGCCTGGATCCCCGGACAGATACCCAACTATGGCTACACCTTC.

The CDR3 DNA reads as TGCGCCAGCAGCTTTGGGGACAGAAATCAGCCCCAGCATTTT. Translation gives CASSFGDRNQPQHF. The V and J genes are TRBV5-1 and TRBJ1-5, with 7 bases fitting TRBD1. The germline V gene has CDR1 SGHRS and CDR2 YFSETQ. The CDR3 is 14 residues long. J lost 4 bases, V lost 2 bases, and 3 bases had no gene match.

The rearrangement uses TRBV27 and TRBJ2-3, with TRBD2 matching over 7 bases. V lost 7 bases and J lost 0; bases outside the gene matches: 4. Germline lookup yields CDR1 MNHEY and CDR2 SMNVEV (reference sequence). CDR3 length: 14 residues. The DNA for the CDR3 is TGTGCCAGCACCGGGGGGTTCAGCACAGATACGCAGTATTTT. Its translation: CASTGGFSTDTQYF.

V is TRBV6-5 and J is TRBJ1-1; no definite D call. This CDR3 is 14 amino acids long. Trimming left V 10 bases short and J 1 base short, with 16 bases between. Germline V gene data show CDR1 as MNHEY and CDR2 as SVGAGI. CDR3 bases: TGTGCCATCACTGTTCAAGGCCCGAACACTGAAGCTTTCTTT. Protein: CAITVQGPNTEAFF.

This clonotype was counted between two and nine times. The chain joins TRBV28 to TRBJ1-4, with D hard to call. The CDR3 runs to 15 residues. With 5 bases removed from V and 11 bases from J, the gap between germline ends came to 21 bases. Germline lookup yields CDR1 MDHEN and CDR2 SYDVKM. The CDR3 loop is CASSDVGSPSVKLFF. CDR3 in DNA: TGTGCCAGCAGTGACGTTGGCAGTCCCTCGGTGAAACTGTTTTTT.

In this sample, this clonotype is medium-sized. This chain links TRBV29-1 with TRBJ2-7; 7 bases match TRBD1. The CDR3 spans 12 residues. V shed 6 bases, J shed 3 bases, and the junction held 5 bases outside the gene matches. CDR1 is SQVTM, CDR2 ANQGSEA, per germline. The CDR3 here is CSVEGQNYEQYF. Here the CDR3 DNA reads TGCAGCGTCGAGGGACAGAACTACGAGCAGTACTTC.

Only a few counts were recorded for this clonotype. The V call is TRBV24-1, the J call TRBJ2-5; the D is unclear. V dropped 3 bases and J dropped 1 base, with 11 bases sitting between them. The CDR3 covers 15 residues. The germline CDR1 and CDR2 sequences are KGHDR and SFDVKD. CDR3 nucleotides: TGTGCCACCAGTGATGGCACGGCGGTCCAAGAGACCCAGTACTTC. Residues: CATSDGTAVQETQYF.

The chain is built from TRBV7-9 and TRBJ2-7; 8 bases agree with TRBD1. Trimming took 1 base from V and 3 from J; bases not matched to a gene: 8. CDR1 is SEHNR, CDR2 FQNEAQ, per germline (reference sequence). There are 16 residues in the CDR3. As DNA, the CDR3 is TGTGCCAGCAGCTTAGTGCCATCCGGGACAGGCTACGAGCAGTACTTC. The encoded protein is CASSLVPSGTGYEQYF.

This clonotype was counted only a few times. The CDR3 here is CASSVQFYNSPLHF. CDR3 bases: TGTGCCAGTAGTGTCCAGTTCTATAATTCACCCCTCCACTTT. This chain links TRBV19 with TRBJ1-6; D call uncertain. The CDR3 has 14 residues. Trimming left V 5 bases short and J 3 bases short, with 8 bases between. Germline V gives CDR1 LNHDA, CDR2 SQIVND (reference sequence).

This clonotype has more than one count but fewer than ten. It is unclear where the CDR3 begins or ends on the DNA, so no DNA is shown, and the CDR3 is as TCRdb lists it. The CDR3 reads CISVPEAYVCSGANVLTF. V usage is TRBV7-5 and J usage is TRBJ2-6. TRBV7-5 is a pseudogene. From its first to its last residue, the CDR3 has 18 amino acids.

The chain employs TRBV5-4 and TRBJ1-6, with D possibly being TRBD1 (5 bases). The CDR3 extends over 15 amino acids. CDR1 and CDR2 from the germline V gene are SGHNT and YYREEE (reference sequence). V was shortened by 0 bases and J by 8 bases, with 12 bases between the two germline ends. CDR3 residues: CASSLGEGEYSPLHF. DNA of the CDR3: TGTGCCAGCAGCTTGGGGGAAGGGGAGTATTCACCCCTCCACTTT.

This clonotype was found a few times. The chain is built from TRBV5-6 and TRBJ2-2; D gene uncertain. The CDR3 runs to 13 residues. Germline values: CDR1 SGHDT, CDR2 YYEEEE. V gave up 0 bases and J gave up 5 bases, with 5 bases separating them. The CDR3 sequence: CASSLVRTGELFF. DNA for the CDR3: TGTGCCAGCAGCTTGGTCCGGACCGGGGAGCTGTTTTTT.